Below, one T cell receptor (beta chain) is given with its context. Its antigen specificity is not known. Qualities for individual bases were not recorded, and no much larger clone is one base off. Via the germline V gene (reference sequence), CDR1 is SGHKS and CDR2 YYEKEE. After removal of 4 bases from V and 2 bases from J, the junction retains 1 base not matched to a gene. The CDR3 sequence holds 14 residues, the cysteine and phenylalanine included. Of all the DNA, just the CDR3 is kept, 42 bases in frame from base 1. The sample is drawn from a study of Ad26.COV2.S vaccination and SARS-CoV-2 variants (dated by TCRdb to the early 2020s). Study-level background: Donors in the vaccine arm were drawn from COV1001, a phase I-IIa trial of Ad26.COV2.S in healthy adults that was multicentre, randomized, double-blind and placebo-controlled. TCRbeta repertoire sequencing was used to assess the specificity and breadth of SARS-CoV-2-reactive T cell receptors after Ad26.COV2.S vaccination. Blinding of investigators to trial group allocation was maintained during experiments and outcome assessment. Ad26.COV2.S was administered intramuscularly at a dose of 5x10^10 or 1x10^11 viral particles, either as one shot or as two shots given 56 days apart. Participants in the trial were split at random into five groups of five each, receiving low-dose or high-dose Ad26.COV2.S once or twice, or else placebo on both occasions. The TCR-sequenced set comprised roughly 30 samples: approximately 19 Ad26.COV2.S vaccine recipients, 5 placebo recipients and 8 SARS-CoV-2 convalescent individuals. Results and caveats for the whole study, not just this receptor: Substantial breadth of spike-specific CD8+ and CD4+ T cell responses was reported after vaccination. The study was not powered to compare responses between vaccine doses or regimens. Spike-specific TCR breadth was higher in Ad26.COV2.S recipients than in placebo recipients (P = 0.0014). Vaccine and placebo recipients had comparable non-spike TCR breadth, which fits with the vaccine containing only spike. According to the authors, total T cell responses may have been underestimated by the TCR breadth and depth analyses.

Taken with the paper, the label for treatment or condition translates to: about 20 received Ad26.COV2.S at low or high dose, single or two shots; about 5 received placebo; per-sample allocation not given. For vaccine and placebo recipients, repertoires were sequenced using samples collected on day 63 after the first injection. In Cohort 1b, about 25 adults aged 18-55 years were enrolled at a single site in Boston, USA, between 29 July and 7 August 2020. Ad26.COV2.S was a replication-incompetent adenovirus type 26 vector expressing a prefusion-stabilized SARS-CoV-2 spike protein from the original Wuhan strain. TCRbeta CDR3 regions were sequenced with the immunoSEQ Assay. After extraction, genomic DNA underwent amplification by bias-controlled multiplex PCR, followed by high-throughput sequencing. The published analysis was carried out like this. To quantify the absolute abundance of every unique TCRbeta CDR3 region, sequences were collapsed and filtered. T cell fraction was estimated by normalization of TCRbeta template counts to usable DNA, with usable DNA being measured through amplification of reference genes present in all nucleated cells. Repertoire TCRs were annotated as SARS-CoV-2-specific by exact matching of V gene, CDR3 amino acid sequence and J gene to a known reactive TCR set. The reference SARS-CoV-2 TCR set was derived from MIRA and filtered for enrichment in COVID-19-positive ImmuneCODE repertoires, a step that removed public or cross-reactive TCRs. Using the MIRA antigens, annotated TCRs were further analysed by specific ORF or by position within an ORF. Breadth was defined as the number of annotated unique rearrangements divided by the total number of unique productive rearrangements, and depth was defined as the summed frequency of the annotated unique rearrangements. Two-sided Wilcoxon rank-sum tests were applied when comparing TCR breadth between groups. This immuneACCESS table, as held by TCRdb, lists in-frame sequences with V and J called but not all clones. Of the missing ones, under half trace to an unresolved V gene in checked studies; the others have no known cause. V, J and clone size are those of that table, while D and trimming were read from the DNA. This sample gives some 340,000 clones in total; around four fifths of them show up just once. The ten largest clones take up approximately 2.2% of the sample.

The rearranged chain carries TRBV5-5 and TRBJ1-3; 9 of the junction bases match TRBD1. The source was peripheral blood, collected in a trial of Ad26.COV2.S vaccine versus placebo. The TCR originated in a person aged 18-60 years who received the Ad26.COV2.S COVID-19 vaccine or a placebo. The CDR3 amino acid sequence is: CASSRQGAGNTIYF. Read as DNA, the sequence is TGTGCCAGCAGCCGACAGGGGGCTGGAAACACCATATATTTT. Full variable domain (CDR3 extended with the reference TRBV5-5 and TRBJ1-3 proteins): DAGVTQSPTHLIKTRGQQVTLRCSPISGHKSVSWYQQVLGQGPQFIFQYYEKEERGRGNFPDRFSARQFPNYSSELNVNALLLGDSALYLCASSRQGAGNTIYFGEGSWLTVV.